This T cell receptor beta chain stems from a study of regulatory T cells in long-lasting Graves disease. The overall study: Those with persistent Graves' disease had received antithyroid drugs for over 5 years with positive TSH receptor antibodies. Overall study results and limits: Persistent disease preferred TRBV28, TRBJ1-2 and TRBJ2-5; new disease, TRBV20-1 and TRBJ2-1.

HTBI primers from iRepertoire and Arm-PCR of CDR3 regions yielded the TCR beta libraries. Original processing notes: From all samples, identification returned 13 to 15 TRBJ and approximately 61 TRBV segments. MiXCR, run by TCRdb on the multiplex PCR reads, gives a single entry per CDR3 protein. The V and J calls shown here were made by TCRdb, not taken from the authors' results. The sample records roughly 430,000 distinct CDR3 sequences, around 20% being singletons. This CDR3 has 14 residues. In germline, CDR1 is MDHEN, CDR2 SYDVKM. Trimming pared 5 bases from V and 1 base from J, leaving 12 bases between. The time point here: persistent/refractory GD, antithyroid drugs over 5 years with positive TRAb. PBMC RNA was the source of the TCR library. This clonotype was recorded many times. Its antigen is currently unknown.

The rearrangement links TRBV28 to TRBJ2-7; D unresolved. The sequence derives from a female donor with Graves disease. The sample here was peripheral blood mononuclear cells (PBMCs), taken when the disease was refractory, from a patient treated with antithyroid drugs. The CDR3 spells CASSIFRSSYEQYF. In DNA, the CDR3 is TGTGCCAGCAGTATCTTCCGCTCGTCCTACGAGCAGTACTTC.